A selection of T cell receptor beta chains follows, all from one sample in a study of beta chain features in type 1 diabetes. Some clones are missing from TCRdb's copy, which holds only in-frame ones; the method was immunoSEQ multiplex PCR. This table has about 240,000 clones, 11% to 15% appearing once. The sample comprised naive CD4+ T cells from blood. The source is a young man with type 1 diabetes. Both conserved end residues are part of each CDR3. D genes are given only for firm matches. Clone size appears in some rows only: once, few, many, or a class for an expanded clone.

CDR3 protein	CDR3 DNA	V gene	J gene	D gene	clone size
CASSLQTGADTF	TGTGCCAGCAGTTTACAGACAGGTGCGGACACCTTC	TRBV28	TRBJ1-2	-	-
CAWSVHGGTEAFF	TGTGCCTGGAGTGTACACGGGGGGACTGAAGCTTTCTTT	TRBV30	TRBJ1-1	-	few
CASKRRGGFDEQFF	TGTGCCAGCAAAAGGAGGGGTGGGTTCGATGAGCAGTTCTTC	TRBV7-6	TRBJ2-1	-	few
CASSSIDKVSYEQYF	TGTGCCAGCAGCTCGATCGACAAGGTCTCCTACGAGCAGTACTTC	TRBV7-2	TRBJ2-7	-	-
CASSLPLTGGVIGELFF	TGTGCCAGCAGCTTACCCCTCACGGGGGGGGTGATCGGGGAGCTGTTTTTT	TRBV7-8	TRBJ2-2	TRBD2	few
CASSSRQGNTEAFF	TGTGCCAGCAGTTCTAGACAGGGCAACACTGAAGCTTTCTTT	TRBV6-5	TRBJ1-1	TRBD1	-
CASSLGQSAGNTIYF	TGCGCCAGCAGCTTGGGACAGAGCGCTGGAAACACCATATATTTT	TRBV5-1	TRBJ1-3	-	-
CASSADRNNQPQHF	TGTGCCAGCAGCGCTGACAGGAACAATCAGCCCCAGCATTTT	TRBV7-9	TRBJ1-5	-	-
CASSRKQGTEQYF	TGTGCCAGCTCACGGAAGCAGGGGACCGAGCAGTACTTC	TRBV18	TRBJ2-7	-	-
CASSESKGLYRSYEQYF	TGTGCCAGCAGTGAATCGAAGGGGTTGTACAGGTCCTACGAGCAGTACTTC	TRBV25-1	TRBJ2-7	-	few
CTSSPTPPPTQETQYF	TGCACCAGCAGTCCAACCCCCCCTCCAACACAAGAGACCCAGTACTTC	TRBV4-1	TRBJ2-5	-	-